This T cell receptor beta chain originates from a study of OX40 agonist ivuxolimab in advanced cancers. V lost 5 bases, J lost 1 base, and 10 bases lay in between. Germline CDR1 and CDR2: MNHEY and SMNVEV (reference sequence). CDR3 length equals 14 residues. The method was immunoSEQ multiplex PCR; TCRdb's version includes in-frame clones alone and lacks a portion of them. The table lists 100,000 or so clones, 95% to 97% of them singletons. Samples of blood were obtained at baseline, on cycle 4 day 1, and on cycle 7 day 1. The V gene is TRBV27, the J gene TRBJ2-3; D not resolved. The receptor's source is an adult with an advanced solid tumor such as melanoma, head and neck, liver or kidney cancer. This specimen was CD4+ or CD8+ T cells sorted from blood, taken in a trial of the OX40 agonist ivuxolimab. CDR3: CASSNYPGTDTQYF. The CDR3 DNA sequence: TGTGCCAGCAGTAACTACCCAGGCACAGATACGCAGTATTTT.